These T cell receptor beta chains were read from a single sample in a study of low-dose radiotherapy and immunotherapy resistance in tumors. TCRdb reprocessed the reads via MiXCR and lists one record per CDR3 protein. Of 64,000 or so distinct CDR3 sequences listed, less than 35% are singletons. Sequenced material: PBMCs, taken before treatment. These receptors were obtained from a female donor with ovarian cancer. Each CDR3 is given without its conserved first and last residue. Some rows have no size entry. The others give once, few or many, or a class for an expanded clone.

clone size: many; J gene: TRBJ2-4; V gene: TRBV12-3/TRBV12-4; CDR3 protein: ASSLAVGLTAVIQY
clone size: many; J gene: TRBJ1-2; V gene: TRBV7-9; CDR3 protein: ASSLRGGIYGYT
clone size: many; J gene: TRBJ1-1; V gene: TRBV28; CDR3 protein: ASSPPPGGGTEAF
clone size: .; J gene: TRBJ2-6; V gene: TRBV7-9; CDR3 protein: ASSLPAISGANVLT
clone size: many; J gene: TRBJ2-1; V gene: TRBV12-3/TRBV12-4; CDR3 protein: ASSLLVGNEQF
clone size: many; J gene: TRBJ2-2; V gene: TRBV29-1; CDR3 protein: SVRDTGELF
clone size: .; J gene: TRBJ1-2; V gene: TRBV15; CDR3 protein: ATSIAGTAGDT
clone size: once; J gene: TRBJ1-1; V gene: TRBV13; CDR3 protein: ASSPQGAYTEAF
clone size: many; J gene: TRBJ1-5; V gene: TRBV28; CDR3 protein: ASNPRGFSQPQH
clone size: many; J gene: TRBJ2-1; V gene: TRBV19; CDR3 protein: ASSNGNEQF
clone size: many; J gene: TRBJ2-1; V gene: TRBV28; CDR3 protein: ASTLGQGGYNEQF
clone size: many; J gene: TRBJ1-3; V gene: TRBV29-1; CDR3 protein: SVGNQGSGNTIY
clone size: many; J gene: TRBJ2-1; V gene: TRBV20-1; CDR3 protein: SARAGGGGNNEQF
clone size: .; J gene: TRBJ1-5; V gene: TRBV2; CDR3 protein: ASSQGAKQPQH
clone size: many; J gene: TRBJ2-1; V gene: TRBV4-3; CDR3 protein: ASSQDFGTRSLRGGHNEQF
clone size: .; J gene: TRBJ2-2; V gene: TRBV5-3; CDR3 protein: ASSLVQANTGELFF
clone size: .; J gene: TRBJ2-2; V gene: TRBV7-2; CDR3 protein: ASSPRWSGELF
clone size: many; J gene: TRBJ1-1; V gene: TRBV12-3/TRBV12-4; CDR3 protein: ASSLQGPNTEAF
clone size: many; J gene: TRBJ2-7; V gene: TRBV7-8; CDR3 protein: ASSMTSGSSYEQY
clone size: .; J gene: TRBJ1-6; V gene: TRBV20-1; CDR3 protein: SAGTGENSPLH
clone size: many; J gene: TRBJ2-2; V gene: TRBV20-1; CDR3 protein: SAPRPGTGELF
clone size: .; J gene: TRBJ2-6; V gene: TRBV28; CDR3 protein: ASSLVVVSSGANVLT
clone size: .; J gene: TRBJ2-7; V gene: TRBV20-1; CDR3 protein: SASSGTGTYEQY
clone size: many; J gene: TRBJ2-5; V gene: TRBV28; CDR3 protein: ASSLRGAGSQETQY
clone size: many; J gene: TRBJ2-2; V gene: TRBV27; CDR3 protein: ATSGKRGINTGELF
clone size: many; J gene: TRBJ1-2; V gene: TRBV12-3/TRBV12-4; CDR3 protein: ASSLMGYGYT
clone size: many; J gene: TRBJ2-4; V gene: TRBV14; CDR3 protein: ASSQARPLLNIQY
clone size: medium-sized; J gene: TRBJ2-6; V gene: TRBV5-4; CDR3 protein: ASSLGLAPAPGANVLT
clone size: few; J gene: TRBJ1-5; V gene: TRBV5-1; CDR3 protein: ATRLRGLDNQPQH
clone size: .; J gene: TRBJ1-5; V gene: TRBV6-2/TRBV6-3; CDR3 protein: ASSMDGQPQH
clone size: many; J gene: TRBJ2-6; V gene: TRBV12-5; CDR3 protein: ASGLSGANVLT
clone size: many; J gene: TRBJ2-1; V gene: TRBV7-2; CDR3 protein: ASSSIPYTSGKNNEQF
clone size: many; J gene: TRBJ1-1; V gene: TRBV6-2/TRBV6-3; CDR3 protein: ASSQRRIEAF
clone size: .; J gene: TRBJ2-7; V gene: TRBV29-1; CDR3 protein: SVDRGTGQVHEQY
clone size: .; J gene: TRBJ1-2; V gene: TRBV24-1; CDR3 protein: ATSDFAQNYGYT
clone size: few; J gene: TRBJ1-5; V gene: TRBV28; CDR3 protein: ASSLGQSGNQPQH
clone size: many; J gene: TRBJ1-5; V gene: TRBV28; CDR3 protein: ASSLLFNSNQPQH
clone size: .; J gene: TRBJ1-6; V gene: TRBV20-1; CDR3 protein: SARTGHNSPLH
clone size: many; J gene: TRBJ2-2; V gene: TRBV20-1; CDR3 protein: SARDHGNTGELF
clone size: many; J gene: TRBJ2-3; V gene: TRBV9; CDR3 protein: ASSVEETTTQY
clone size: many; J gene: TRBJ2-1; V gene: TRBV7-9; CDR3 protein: ASSLISNEQF
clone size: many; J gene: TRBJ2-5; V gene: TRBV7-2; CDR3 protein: ASSLDQGTETQY
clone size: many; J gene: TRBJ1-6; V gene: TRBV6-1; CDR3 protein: ASSEDQLASPLH
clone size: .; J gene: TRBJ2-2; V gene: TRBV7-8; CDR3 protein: ASSLGTGRTGELFF
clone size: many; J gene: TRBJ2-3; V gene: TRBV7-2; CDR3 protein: ASSLSFGGSTDTQY
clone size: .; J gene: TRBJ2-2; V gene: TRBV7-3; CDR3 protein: ASSFSGAGGTGELF
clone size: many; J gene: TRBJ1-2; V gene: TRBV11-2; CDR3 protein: ASSLGGTASYHGYT
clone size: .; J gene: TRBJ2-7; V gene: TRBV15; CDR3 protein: ATSRDHWDTYEQY
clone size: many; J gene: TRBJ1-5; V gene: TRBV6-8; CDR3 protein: ASSEMGGSVQPQH
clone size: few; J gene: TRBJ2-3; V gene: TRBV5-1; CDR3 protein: ASSTESTDTQY
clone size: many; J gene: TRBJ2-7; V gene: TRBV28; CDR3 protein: ASSPSGRDSYEQY
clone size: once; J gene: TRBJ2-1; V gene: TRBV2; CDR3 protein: ASSEDTGTNEQF
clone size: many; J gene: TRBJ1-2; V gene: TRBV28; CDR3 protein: ASSLAGGSYGYT
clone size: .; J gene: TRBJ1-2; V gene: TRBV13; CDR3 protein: ASSLVGRGSNGYT
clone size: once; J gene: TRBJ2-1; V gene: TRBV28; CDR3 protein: ASLPRLLAEQF
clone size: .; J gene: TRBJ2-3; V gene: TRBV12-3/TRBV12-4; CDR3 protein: ASSLALAGGLTDTQY
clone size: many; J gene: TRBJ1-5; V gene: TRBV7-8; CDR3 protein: ASSFNSNQPQH
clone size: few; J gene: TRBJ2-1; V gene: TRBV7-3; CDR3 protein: ASSLTGAGRNEQF
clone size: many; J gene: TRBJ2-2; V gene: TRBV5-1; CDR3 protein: ASSSRQGLGELF